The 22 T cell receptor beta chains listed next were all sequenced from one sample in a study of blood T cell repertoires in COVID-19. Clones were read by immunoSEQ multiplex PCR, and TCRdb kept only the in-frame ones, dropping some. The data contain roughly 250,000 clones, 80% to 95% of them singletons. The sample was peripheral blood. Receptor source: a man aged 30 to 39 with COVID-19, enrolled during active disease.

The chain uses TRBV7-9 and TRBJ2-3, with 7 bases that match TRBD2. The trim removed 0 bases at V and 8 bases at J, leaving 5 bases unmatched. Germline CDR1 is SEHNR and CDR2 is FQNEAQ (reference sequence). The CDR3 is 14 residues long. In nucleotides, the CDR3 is TGTGCCAGCAGCTTAGCGGGGGGAGGGGCTACGCAGTATTTT. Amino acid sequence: CASSLAGGGATQYF.

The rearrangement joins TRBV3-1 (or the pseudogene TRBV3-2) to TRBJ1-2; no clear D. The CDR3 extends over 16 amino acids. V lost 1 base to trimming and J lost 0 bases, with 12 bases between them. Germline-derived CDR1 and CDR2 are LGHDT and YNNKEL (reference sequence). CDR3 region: CASSQVGGRTNYGYTF. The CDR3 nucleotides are TGTGCCAGCAGCCAAGTTGGAGGGAGGACTAACTATGGCTACACCTTC.

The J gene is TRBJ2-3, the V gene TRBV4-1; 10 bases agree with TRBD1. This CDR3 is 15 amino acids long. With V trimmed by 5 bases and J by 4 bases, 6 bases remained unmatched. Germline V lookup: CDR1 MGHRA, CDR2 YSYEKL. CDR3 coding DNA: TGCGCCAGCAGCGTGCAGGGACAGGGGTCAGATACGCAGTATTTT. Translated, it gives CASSVQGQGSDTQYF.

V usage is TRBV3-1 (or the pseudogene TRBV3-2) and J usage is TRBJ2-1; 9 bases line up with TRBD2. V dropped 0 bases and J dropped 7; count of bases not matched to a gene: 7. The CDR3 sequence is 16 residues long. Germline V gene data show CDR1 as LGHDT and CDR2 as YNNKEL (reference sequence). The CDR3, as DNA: TGTGCCAGCAGCCAAGATATCAGCGGGGGGAGGAATGAGCAGTTCTTC. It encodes CASSQDISGGRNEQFF.

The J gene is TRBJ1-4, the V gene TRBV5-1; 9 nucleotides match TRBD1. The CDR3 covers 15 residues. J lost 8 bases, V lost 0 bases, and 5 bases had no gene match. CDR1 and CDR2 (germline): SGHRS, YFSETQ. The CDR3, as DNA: TGCGCCAGCAGCTTGGCGGGGACAGGGTCGGAAAAACTGTTTTTT. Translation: CASSLAGTGSEKLFF. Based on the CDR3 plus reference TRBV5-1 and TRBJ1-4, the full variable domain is KAGVTQTPRYLIKTRGQQVTLSCSPISGHRSVSWYQQTPGQGLQFLFEYFSETQRNKGNFPGRFSGRQFSNSRSEMNVSTLELGDSALYLCASSLAGTGSEKLFFGSGTQLSVL.

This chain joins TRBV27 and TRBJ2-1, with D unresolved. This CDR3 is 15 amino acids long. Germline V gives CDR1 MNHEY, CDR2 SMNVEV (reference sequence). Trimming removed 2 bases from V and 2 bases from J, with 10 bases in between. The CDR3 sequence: CASSLGPPAYNEQFF. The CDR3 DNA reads TGTGCCAGCAGTTTAGGTCCCCCGGCCTACAATGAGCAGTTCTTC.

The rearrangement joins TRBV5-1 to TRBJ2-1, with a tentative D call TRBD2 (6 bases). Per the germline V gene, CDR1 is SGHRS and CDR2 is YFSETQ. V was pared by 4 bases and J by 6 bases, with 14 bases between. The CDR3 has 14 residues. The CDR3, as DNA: TGCGCCAGCAGCCTACTCGGGGGTCTCAATGAGCAGTTCTTC. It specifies CASSLLGGLNEQFF.

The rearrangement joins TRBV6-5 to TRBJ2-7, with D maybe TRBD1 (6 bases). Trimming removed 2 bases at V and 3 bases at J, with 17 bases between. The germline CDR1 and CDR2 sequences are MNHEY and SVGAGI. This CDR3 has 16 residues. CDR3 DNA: TGTGCCAGCAGTTACGCTCCAGATGGACAGAGCTACGAGCAGTACTTC. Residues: CASSYAPDGQSYEQYF.

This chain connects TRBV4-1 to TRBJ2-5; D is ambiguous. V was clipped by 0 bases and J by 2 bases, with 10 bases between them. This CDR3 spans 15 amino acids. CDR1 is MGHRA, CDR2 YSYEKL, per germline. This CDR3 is CASSQDHGPQETQYF. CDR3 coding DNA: TGCGCCAGCAGCCAAGATCATGGGCCACAAGAGACCCAGTACTTC.

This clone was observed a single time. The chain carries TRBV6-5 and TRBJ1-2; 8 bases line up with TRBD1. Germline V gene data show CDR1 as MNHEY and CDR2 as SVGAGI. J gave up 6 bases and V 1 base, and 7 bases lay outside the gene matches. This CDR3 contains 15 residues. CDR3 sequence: CASSYFSGTGDGYTF. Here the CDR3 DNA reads TGTGCCAGCAGTTACTTCTCCGGGACAGGAGATGGCTACACCTTC.

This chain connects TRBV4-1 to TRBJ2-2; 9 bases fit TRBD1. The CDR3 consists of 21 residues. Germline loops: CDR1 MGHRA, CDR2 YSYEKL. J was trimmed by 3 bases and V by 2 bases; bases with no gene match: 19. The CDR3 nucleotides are TGCGCCAGCAGCCAACGAACCACTCCCGGGACAGGGTCGGGGGACACCGGGGAGCTGTTTTTT. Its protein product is CASSQRTTPGTGSGDTGELFF.

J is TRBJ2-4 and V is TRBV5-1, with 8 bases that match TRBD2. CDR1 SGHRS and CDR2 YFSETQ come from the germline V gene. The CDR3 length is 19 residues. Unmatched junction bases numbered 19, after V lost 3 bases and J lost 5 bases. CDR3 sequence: CASSWGSLLRAGGQNIQYF. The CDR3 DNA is TGCGCCAGCAGCTGGGGTTCCTTACTCCGGGCGGGGGGCCAAAACATTCAGTACTTC.

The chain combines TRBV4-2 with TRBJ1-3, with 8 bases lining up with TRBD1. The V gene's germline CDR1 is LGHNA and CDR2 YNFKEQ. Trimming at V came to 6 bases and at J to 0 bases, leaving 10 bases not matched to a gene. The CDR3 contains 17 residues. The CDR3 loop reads CASSRDRIRSSGNTIYF. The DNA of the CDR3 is TGTGCCAGCAGTCGGGACAGGATCCGTTCCTCTGGAAACACCATATATTTT.

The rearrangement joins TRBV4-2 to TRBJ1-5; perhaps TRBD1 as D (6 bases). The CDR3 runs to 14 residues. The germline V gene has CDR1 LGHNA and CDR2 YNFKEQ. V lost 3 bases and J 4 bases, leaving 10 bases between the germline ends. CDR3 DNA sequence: TGTGCCAGCAGCCAGGCCCAGGGGAATCAGCCCCAGCATTTT. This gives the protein CASSQAQGNQPQHF.

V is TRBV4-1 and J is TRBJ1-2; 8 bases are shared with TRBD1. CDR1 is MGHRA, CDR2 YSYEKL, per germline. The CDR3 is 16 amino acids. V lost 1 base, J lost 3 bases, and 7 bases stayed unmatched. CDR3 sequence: CASSQGGAGQDYGYTF. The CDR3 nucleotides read TGCGCCAGCAGCCAAGGGGGGGCGGGACAGGACTATGGCTACACCTTC.

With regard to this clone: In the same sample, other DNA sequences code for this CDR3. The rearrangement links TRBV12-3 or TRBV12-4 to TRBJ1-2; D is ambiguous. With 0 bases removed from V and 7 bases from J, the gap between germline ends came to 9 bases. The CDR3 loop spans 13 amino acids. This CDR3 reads CASSLAREGGYTF. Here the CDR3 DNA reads TGTGCCAGCAGTTTAGCAAGGGAGGGTGGCTACACCTTC.

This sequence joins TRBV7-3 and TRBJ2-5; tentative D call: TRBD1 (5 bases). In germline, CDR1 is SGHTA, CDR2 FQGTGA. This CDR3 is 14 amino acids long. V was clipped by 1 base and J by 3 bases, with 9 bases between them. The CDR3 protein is CASSLSGAEETQYF. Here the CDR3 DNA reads TGTGCCAGCAGCTTAAGTGGGGCCGAAGAGACCCAGTACTTC.

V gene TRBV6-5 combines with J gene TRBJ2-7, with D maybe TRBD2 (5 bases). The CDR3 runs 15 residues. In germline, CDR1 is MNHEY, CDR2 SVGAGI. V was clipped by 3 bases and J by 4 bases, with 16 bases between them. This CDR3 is CASSYVGGLGYEQYF. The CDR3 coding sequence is TGTGCCAGCAGTTATGTTGGCGGACTGGGGTACGAGCAGTACTTC.

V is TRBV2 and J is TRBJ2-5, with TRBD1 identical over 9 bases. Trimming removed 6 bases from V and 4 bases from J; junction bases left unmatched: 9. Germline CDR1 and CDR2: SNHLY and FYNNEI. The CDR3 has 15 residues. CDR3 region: CASRDRGRWAETQYF. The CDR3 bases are TGTGCCAGCAGGGACAGGGGAAGGTGGGCAGAGACCCAGTACTTC.

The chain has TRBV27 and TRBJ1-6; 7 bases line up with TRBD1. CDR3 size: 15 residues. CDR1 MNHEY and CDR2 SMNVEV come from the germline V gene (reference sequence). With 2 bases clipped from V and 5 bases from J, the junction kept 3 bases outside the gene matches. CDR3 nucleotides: TGTGCCAGCAGTTTACAGACAGGGCATAATTCACCCCTCCACTTT. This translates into CASSLQTGHNSPLHF.

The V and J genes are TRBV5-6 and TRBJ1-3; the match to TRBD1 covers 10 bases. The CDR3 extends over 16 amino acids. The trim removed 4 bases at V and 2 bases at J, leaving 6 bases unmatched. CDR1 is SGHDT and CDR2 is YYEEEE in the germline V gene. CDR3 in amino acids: CASSGRQGAAGNTIYF. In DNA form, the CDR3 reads TGTGCCAGCAGCGGCCGACAGGGGGCAGCTGGAAACACCATATATTTT.

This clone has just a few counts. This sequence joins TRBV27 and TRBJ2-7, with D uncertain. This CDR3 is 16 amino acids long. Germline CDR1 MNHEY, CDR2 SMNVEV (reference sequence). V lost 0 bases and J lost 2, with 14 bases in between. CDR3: CASSLSLRNTAYEQYF. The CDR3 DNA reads TGTGCCAGCAGTTTATCGTTGAGGAACACTGCCTACGAGCAGTACTTC.